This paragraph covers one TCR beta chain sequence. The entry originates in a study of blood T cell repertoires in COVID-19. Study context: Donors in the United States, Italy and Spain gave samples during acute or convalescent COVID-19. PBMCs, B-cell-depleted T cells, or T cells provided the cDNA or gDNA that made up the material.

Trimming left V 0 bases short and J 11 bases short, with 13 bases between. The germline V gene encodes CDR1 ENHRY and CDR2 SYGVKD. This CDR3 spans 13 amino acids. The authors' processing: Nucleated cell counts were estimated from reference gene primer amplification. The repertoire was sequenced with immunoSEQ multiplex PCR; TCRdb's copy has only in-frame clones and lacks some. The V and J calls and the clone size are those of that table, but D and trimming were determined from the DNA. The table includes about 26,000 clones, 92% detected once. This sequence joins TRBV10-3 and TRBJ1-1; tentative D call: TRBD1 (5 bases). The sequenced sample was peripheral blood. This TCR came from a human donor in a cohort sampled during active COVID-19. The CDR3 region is CAISESTARGAFF. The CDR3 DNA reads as TGTGCCATCAGTGAGTCGACGGCCCGGGGGGCTTTCTTT.